This TCR beta chain comes out of a study of T cell responses to AZD1222 COVID-19 vaccine. Overall study results and limits: With dominance at 160-218 and 743-854, vaccine-associated CD4 TCRs spanned spike. Regions left unmutated in variants are reportedly the target of nearly half of spike-specific TCRs.

Profiling relied on immunoSEQ multiplex PCR, and the TCRdb table lists in-frame clones only, not all of them. The sample contains 55,000 to 65,000 clones, approximately 89% of which appear only once. The CDR3 length is 16 residues. The trim removed 3 bases at V and 1 base at J, leaving 7 bases unmatched. Germline assignment: CDR1 LGHDT and CDR2 YNNKEL (reference sequence). Concerning this clone itself: Antigen: not known.

The sample was peripheral blood, taken 28 days after the second AZD1222 dose. The sequence derives from an adult who received the AZD1222 COVID-19 vaccine. J is TRBJ2-5 and V is TRBV3-1 (or the pseudogene TRBV3-2); 8 bases are shared with TRBD2. CDR3 nucleotide sequence: TGTGCCAGCAGCCACCGGGCAGCGGGGGCCCAAGAGACCCAGTACTTC. It specifies CASSHRAAGAQETQYF.